Listed here are 29 T cell receptor beta chains from one sample, sequenced in a study of T-cell memory formation after mild COVID-19. TCRdb re-analysed the 5' RACE reads in MiXCR, keeping a single row per CDR3 protein. This table holds 500,000 to 550,000 distinct CDR3 sequences, about a fifth found once. The material sequenced was PBMCs or a T cell subset sorted from them (not recorded which). The receptors stem from an adult woman who had mild COVID-19 (a few samples of this study predate the infection). Cell type and time point are not known.

This clonotype was picked up a small number of times. The chain carries TRBV9 and TRBJ2-1, with TRBD1 matching 7 bases. V trimming: 0 bases; J trimming: 1 base; junction bases outside the gene matches: 7. In germline, CDR1 is SGDLS, CDR2 YYNGEE. The CDR3 is 17 amino acids. CDR3 bases: TGTGCCAGCAGCGTAGGAGGGGGCTCCCCTTCCTACAATGAGCAGTTCTTC. Encoded protein: CASSVGGGSPSYNEQFF.

The sample holds a few counts of this clonotype. This chain joins TRBV20-1 and TRBJ2-2, with 7 bases that match TRBD1. This CDR3 region has 16 residues. Per germline, CDR1 DFQATT and CDR2 SNEGSKA (reference sequence). After removal of 6 bases from V and 4 bases from J, the junction contained 14 bases not matched to a gene. CDR3: CSAQGRTGDSTGELFF. For the CDR3, the DNA is TGCAGTGCCCAGGGTAGGACAGGCGACAGCACCGGGGAGCTGTTTTTT.

The rearrangement uses TRBV5-1 and TRBJ2-1, with 11 bases that match TRBD2. Losses at the gene ends were 2 bases for V and 6 bases for J; bases not matched to a gene: 10. Germline assignment: CDR1 SGHRS and CDR2 YFSETQ. The CDR3 sequence is 17 residues long. DNA for the CDR3: TGCGCCAGCAGCTTCCTCGGGACTAGCGGCCCCATCAATGAGCAGTTCTTC. This encodes CASSFLGTSGPINEQFF. Based on the CDR3 plus reference TRBV5-1 and TRBJ2-1, the full variable domain is KAGVTQTPRYLIKTRGQQVTLSCSPISGHRSVSWYQQTPGQGLQFLFEYFSETQRNKGNFPGRFSGRQFSNSRSEMNVSTLELGDSALYLCASSFLGTSGPINEQFFGPGTRLTVL.

A remark on this clonotype: A much larger clone sits a single nucleotide away, making a read error possible. Given the absence of the conserved phenylalanine or tryptophan at the CDR3 end, a read error is likely. The chain links TRBV20-1 to TRBJ2-7; possibly TRBD1 or TRBD2 for D (5 bases each). Deletions cut 4 bases from V and 5 bases from J, with 18 bases between. The CDR3 extends over 14 amino acids. Germline V gene data show CDR1 as DFQATT and CDR2 as SNEGSKA (reference sequence). CDR3 sequence reads: CSAKGRPMAHEQYL. For the CDR3, the DNA is TGCAGTGCTAAGGGACGCCCTATGGCCCACGAGCAGTACTTA.

This chain joins TRBV11-3 and TRBJ2-7; TRBD2 is a possible D gene (5 bases). The germline gives CDR1 SGHNT, CDR2 YENEEA. The CDR3 covers 16 residues. V was shortened by 1 base and J by 3 bases, with 16 bases between the two germline ends. Written as DNA, the CDR3 is TGTGCCAGCAGCTTAGTACATCCCTCCGGACTCTACGAGCAGTACTTC. Amino acid sequence: CASSLVHPSGLYEQYF. The whole variable domain, remainder taken from reference TRBV11-3 and TRBJ2-7, is EAGVVQSPRYKIIEKKQPVAFWCNPISGHNTLYWYLQNLGQGPELLIRYENEEAVDDSQLPKDRFSAERLKGVDSTLKIQPAELGDSAVYLCASSLVHPSGLYEQYFGPGTRLTVT.

J is TRBJ2-5 and V is TRBV3-1; D unclear. This CDR3 is built from 12 residues. The ends were cut back, 1 base at V and 6 bases at J, with 6 bases in the middle. The germline CDR1 and CDR2 sequences are LGHDT and YNNKEL (reference sequence). In nucleotides, the CDR3 is TGTGCCAGCAGCCAAGGAATGCAGACCCAGTACTTC. Protein product: CASSQGMQTQYF.

The chain joins TRBV7-9 to TRBJ2-5; possible D gene TRBD1, 5 bases. This CDR3 spans 16 amino acids. The ends were cut back, 3 bases at V and 2 bases at J, with 16 bases in the middle. Germline values: CDR1 SEHNR, CDR2 FQNEAQ (reference sequence). The CDR3 bases are TGTGCCAGCAGCTTCGGTGGGGCCGGGTGGCAAGAGACCCAGTACTTC. It encodes CASSFGGAGWQETQYF.

The chain joins TRBV6-1 to TRBJ2-1; 8 bases align to TRBD1. CDR1 and CDR2 (germline): MNHNS, SASEGT. The ends lost 1 base at V and 10 bases at J; junction bases unmatched: 9. The CDR3 has 15 residues. CDR3 DNA sequence: TGTGCCAGCAGTGAAGGATGGACAGGGCGGTACGAGCAGTTCTTC. As protein: CASSEGWTGRYEQFF.

The rearrangement joins TRBV6-4 to TRBJ2-2; tentatively, D is TRBD2 (5 bases). The CDR3 is made up of 17 amino acids. CDR1 and CDR2 from the germline V gene are MRHNA and SNTAGT. V was pared by 6 bases and J by 1 base, with 18 bases between. The CDR3 protein is CASSPATAGRNTGELFF. CDR3 nucleotide sequence: TGTGCCAGCAGCCCCGCTACGGCGGGCCGGAACACCGGGGAGCTGTTTTTT.

The chain employs TRBV7-9 and TRBJ2-7; D gene ambiguous. The CDR3 is 12 residues long. The ends were cut back, 3 bases at V and 8 bases at J, with 11 bases in the middle. The germline V gene encodes CDR1 SEHNR and CDR2 FQNEAQ (reference sequence). The CDR3 sequence is CASSFRGVKQYF. CDR3 bases: TGTGCCAGCAGCTTCCGTGGAGTGAAGCAGTACTTC.

This clonotype was observed a few times. The DNA of the CDR3 is TGTGCCAGCAGCTTGGAGGCCAGCAGCTCCTACGAGCAGTACTTC. Protein: CASSLEASSSYEQYF. The V call is TRBV5-5, the J call TRBJ2-7; D gene ambiguous. CDR1 and CDR2 (germline): SGHKS, YYEKEE (reference sequence). V was clipped by 0 bases and J by 0 bases, with 10 bases between them. The CDR3 is made up of 15 amino acids. Looking up the rest from reference TRBV5-5 and TRBJ2-7 gives the full variable domain: DAGVTQSPTHLIKTRGQQVTLRCSPISGHKSVSWYQQVLGQGPQFIFQYYEKEERGRGNFPDRFSARQFPNYSSELNVNALLLGDSALYLCASSLEASSSYEQYFGPGTRLTVT.

This chain uses TRBV7-9 with TRBJ2-4, with 8 bases aligning to TRBD1. The CDR3 length is 12 residues. V lost 5 bases to trimming and J lost 8 bases; unmatched junction nucleotides: 2. Germline CDR1 SEHNR, CDR2 FQNEAQ (reference sequence). This CDR3 is CASSTQGDIQYF. CDR3 in DNA: TGTGCCAGCAGCACACAGGGGGACATTCAGTACTTC.

The chain has TRBV20-1 and TRBJ1-2; D ambiguous. CDR1 DFQATT and CDR2 SNEGSKA come from the germline V gene (reference sequence). Trimming took off 6 bases at V and 4 bases at J, with 15 bases between the two ends. This CDR3 contains 13 residues. The CDR3 sequence is CSADAISTYGYTF. DNA for the CDR3: TGCAGTGCCGACGCGATATCCACCTATGGCTACACCTTC.

There are a few counts of this clonotype. The chain has TRBV20-1 and TRBJ2-3; D is possibly TRBD2 (5 bases). This CDR3 spans 14 amino acids. V was clipped by 4 bases and J by 0 bases, with 11 bases between them. From germline, CDR1 is DFQATT and CDR2 SNEGSKA (reference sequence). The CDR3 sequence: CSAILTGSTDTQYF. DNA of the CDR3: TGCAGTGCTATCTTAACGGGGAGCACAGATACGCAGTATTTT.

The V call is TRBV3-1, the J call TRBJ2-1; 12 nucleotides line up with TRBD1. Trimming removed 2 bases from V and 8 bases from J; junction bases left unmatched: 4. CDR3 length: 15 amino acids. Looked up from germline, CDR1 is LGHDT and CDR2 is YNNKEL (reference sequence). CDR3 residues: CASSQWDRGLDEQFF. CDR3 nucleotides: TGTGCCAGCAGCCAATGGGACAGGGGGCTGGATGAGCAGTTCTTC.

The chain uses TRBV5-1 and TRBJ2-2, with D tentatively TRBD1 (6 bases). V lost 2 bases, J lost 4 bases, and 9 bases lay in between. Germline loops: CDR1 SGHRS, CDR2 YFSETQ. CDR3 length: 14 residues. The CDR3 reads CASSFGQITGELFF. The CDR3 DNA reads as TGCGCCAGCAGCTTTGGACAGATCACCGGGGAGCTGTTTTTT. Full variable domain (remainder filled in from reference TRBV5-1 and TRBJ2-2): KAGVTQTPRYLIKTRGQQVTLSCSPISGHRSVSWYQQTPGQGLQFLFEYFSETQRNKGNFPGRFSGRQFSNSRSEMNVSTLELGDSALYLCASSFGQITGELFFGEGSRLTVL.

J is TRBJ2-2 and V is TRBV3-1; either TRBD1 or TRBD2 may fit D (6 bases each). Trimming stripped 6 bases from V and 3 bases from J, with 14 bases between. CDR1 is LGHDT and CDR2 is YNNKEL in the germline V gene (reference sequence). The CDR3 extends over 15 amino acids. The DNA for the CDR3 is TGTGCCAGCAGGGCGGGACACCGGGACACCGGGGAGCTGTTTTTT. Encoded protein: CASRAGHRDTGELFF.

This clonotype has just a few counts. The chain is built from TRBV6-1 and TRBJ2-7; 7 bases align to TRBD1. Unmatched junction bases numbered 16, after V lost 4 bases and J lost 7 bases. CDR1 and CDR2 from the germline V gene are MNHNS and SASEGT. The CDR3 sequence is 16 residues long. In nucleotides, the CDR3 is TGTGCCAGCAGTGGAACTTACCGGGACAGAGCAGAGGAGCAGTACTTC. Translation gives CASSGTYRDRAEEQYF.

This clonotype has just a few counts. The chain couples TRBV3-1 to TRBJ2-1; D could derive from TRBD1 or TRBD2 (5 bases each). The V end was cut by 2 bases, the J end by 7 bases, with 30 bases between. Germline V gene sequence: CDR1 LGHDT, CDR2 YNNKEL (reference sequence). The length of the CDR3 is 20 residues. As DNA, the CDR3 is TGTGCCAGCAGCCAATGGCTCGGGACCGTCCCTGTAAGGTCACCTAATGAGCAGTTCTTC. It encodes CASSQWLGTVPVRSPNEQFF.

V gene TRBV7-9 combines with J gene TRBJ1-4; D possibly corresponds to TRBD1 (5 bases). With 7 bases removed from V and 1 base from J, the gap between germline ends came to 13 bases. Germline values: CDR1 SEHNR, CDR2 FQNEAQ (reference sequence). The CDR3 length is 15 residues. Written as DNA, the CDR3 is TGTGCCAGCACCAGAAGGGACGGAACTAATGAAAAACTGTTTTTT. Its protein is CASTRRDGTNEKLFF.

There are a few counts of this clonotype. The chain uses TRBV6-2 or TRBV6-3 and TRBJ2-7; 8 bases align to TRBD2. From germline, CDR1 is MNHEY and CDR2 SVGEGT. Unmatched junction bases numbered 13, after V lost 5 bases and J lost 4 bases. This CDR3 comprises 16 residues. CDR3 residues: CASSDVTGGSWYEQYF. The DNA of the CDR3 is TGTGCCAGCAGTGACGTGACGGGAGGGTCCTGGTACGAGCAGTACTTC.

The V and J genes are TRBV12-3 or TRBV12-4 and TRBJ2-1; TRBD1 matches at 11 bases. V trimming: 5 bases; J trimming: 9 bases; junction bases outside the gene matches: 9. The CDR3 spans 15 residues. CDR3 protein: CASSLAGTGGLEQFF. The CDR3 DNA reads as TGTGCCAGCAGTCTTGCGGGGACAGGGGGACTTGAGCAGTTCTTC.

This clonotype came up a few times. The chain is built from TRBV4-3 and TRBJ2-3; the match to TRBD2 covers 12 bases. V was clipped by 2 bases and J by 4 bases; unmatched bases: 4. This CDR3 contains 16 residues. The germline V gene has CDR1 LGHNA and CDR2 YSLEER. CDR3 sequence (DNA): TGCGCCAGCAGCCAACGACTAGCGGGAGCCGCAGATACGCAGTATTTT. This codes for CASSQRLAGAADTQYF.

This clonotype was seen repeatedly, ten times or more. This chain links TRBV15 with TRBJ2-1; possibly TRBD1 or TRBD2 for D (5 bases each). Trimming cost V 0 bases and J 0 bases, with 12 bases left between them. Per germline, CDR1 LNHNV and CDR2 YYDKDF (reference sequence). This CDR3 spans 17 amino acids. The CDR3 region is CATSRDGTLSSYNEQFF. CDR3 bases: TGTGCCACCAGCAGAGATGGGACCCTTAGCTCCTACAATGAGCAGTTCTTC.

This clonotype was detected only a few times. This chain links TRBV9 with TRBJ2-3; D may be TRBD1 or TRBD2 (7 bases each). Germline V gives CDR1 SGDLS, CDR2 YYNGEE. This CDR3 has 14 residues. Between the trimmed V and J ends, which lost 3 bases and 5 bases, there was a span of 13 bases. The CDR3 sequence: CASSETGREDTQYF. The CDR3 DNA follows: TGTGCCAGCAGCGAGACAGGGAGGGAAGATACGCAGTATTTT.

The V call is TRBV19, the J call TRBJ1-1; no definite D call. The germline V and J ends were trimmed by 3 bases and 4 bases, with 12 bases remaining between them. This CDR3 is built from 14 residues. Germline CDR1 is LNHDA and CDR2 is SQIVND (reference sequence). Written as DNA, the CDR3 is TGTGCCAGTAGTATCGCACCCTCCGGCACTGAAGCTTTCTTT. Translating it yields CASSIAPSGTEAFF.

The V gene is TRBV6-5, the J gene TRBJ1-1, with D unresolved. The CDR3 has 12 amino acids. Deletions cut 6 bases from V and 5 bases from J, with 10 bases between. The germline CDR1 and CDR2 sequences are MNHEY and SVGAGI. The CDR3 sequence: CASSDMGTEAFF. For the CDR3, the DNA is TGTGCCAGCAGCGACATGGGGACTGAAGCTTTCTTT.

The V and J genes are TRBV30 and TRBJ2-7, with 7 bases that match TRBD1. CDR1 is GTSNPN and CDR2 is SVGIG in the germline V gene (reference sequence). This CDR3 region has 13 residues. V gave up 0 bases and J gave up 6 bases; unmatched junction bases: 5. The CDR3 DNA follows: TGTGCCTGGAGTGTACACAGGGGCTGCGAGCAGTACTTC. It yields the protein CAWSVHRGCEQYF. The entire variable domain, with the rest obtained from reference TRBV30 and TRBJ2-7, is as follows: SQTIHQWPATLVQPVGSPLSLECTVEGTSNPNLYWYRQAAGRGLQLLFYSVGIGQISSEVPQNLSASRPQDRQFILSSKKLLLSDSGFYLCAWSVHRGCEQYFGPGTRLTVT.

This clonotype was found a few times. J is TRBJ2-1 and V is TRBV18; D might be TRBD1 (6 bases). Between the trimmed V and J ends, which lost 2 bases and 1 base, there was a span of 12 bases. The CDR3 runs 16 residues. Germline V gene sequence: CDR1 KGHSH, CDR2 LQKENI. The CDR3 reads CASSPIRDISYNEQFF. Here the CDR3 DNA reads TGTGCCAGCTCACCAATTAGGGACATATCCTACAATGAGCAGTTCTTC.